The source of this T cell receptor beta chain is a study of cytomegalovirus exposure and HLA in healthy donors. Whole-study results and caveats: Many donors carried some public TCRs, although rarity characterized most TCR sequences. Only CMV serostatus was available as immune exposure information.

On this clone itself: The antigen remains unidentified.

A multiplex PCR was run with 60 Vbeta primers and 13 Jbeta primers. Clones were read by immunoSEQ multiplex PCR, and TCRdb kept only the in-frame ones, dropping some. In the table there are roughly 73,000 clones, roughly four fifths of which are singletons. This CDR3 region has 15 residues. Germline V gives CDR1 LNHDA, CDR2 SQIVND (reference sequence). V was pared by 3 bases and J by 0 bases, with 9 bases between. The rearrangement joins TRBV19 to TRBJ1-5; TRBD1 is a possible D gene (5 bases). This TCR was recovered from a man in his 70s in good health and CMV-seronegative. What was sequenced was PBMCs. The CDR3 here is CASSISGGSNQPQHF. DNA of the CDR3: TGTGCCAGTAGTATTTCCGGGGGTAGCAATCAGCCCCAGCATTTT.